These 5 T cell receptor beta chains share one sample of origin, sequenced in a study of shared clonotypes between healthy human individuals. Assay: immunoSEQ multiplex PCR; the TCRdb copy retains only in-frame clones and omits some. The table records around 330,000 clones, about 74% of them present only once. The sample taken for sequencing was memory CD4+ T cells sorted from blood. Subset described: CD45RA-negative fraction. Receptors were obtained from a man aged 25-45 years in good health.

This clone was counted between two and nine times. The chain carries TRBV5-1 and TRBJ2-1; D might be TRBD1 (6 bases). Germline CDR1 and CDR2: SGHRS and YFSETQ. With 4 bases removed from V and 7 bases from J, the gap between germline ends came to 6 bases. The CDR3 sequence is 11 residues long. The CDR3 is CASSQGNEQFF. In DNA, the CDR3 is TGCGCCAGCAGCCAGGGGAATGAGCAGTTCTTC. Based on the CDR3 plus reference TRBV5-1 and TRBJ2-1, the full variable domain is KAGVTQTPRYLIKTRGQQVTLSCSPISGHRSVSWYQQTPGQGLQFLFEYFSETQRNKGNFPGRFSGRQFSNSRSEMNVSTLELGDSALYLCASSQGNEQFFGPGTRLTVL.

The rearrangement uses TRBV27 and TRBJ2-7; D is possibly TRBD1 or TRBD2 (5 bases each). Trimming removed 4 bases from V and 4 bases from J, with 23 bases in between. CDR1 is MNHEY and CDR2 is SMNVEV in the germline V gene (reference sequence). The length of the CDR3 is 17 residues. CDR3 nucleotides: TGTGCCAGCAGTTCATACCCCACAAAGAGGGGATTATACGAGCAGTACTTC. It encodes CASSSYPTKRGLYEQYF.

This sequence joins TRBV5-6 and TRBJ2-7, with 12 bases fitting TRBD1. Germline loops: CDR1 SGHDT, CDR2 YYEEEE. V lost 4 bases to trimming and J lost 6 bases; unmatched junction nucleotides: 5. The CDR3 totals 14 residues. In DNA form, the CDR3 reads TGTGCCAGCAGCCGGGACAGGGGGCGCGGCGAGCAGTACTTC. Translation gives CASSRDRGRGEQYF.

The chain carries TRBV6-5 and TRBJ1-3; weak D call: TRBD1 (6 bases). V was shortened by 2 bases and J by 4 bases, with 6 bases between the two germline ends. Germline V CDR1 and CDR2: MNHEY, SVGAGI. This CDR3 contains 13 residues. The CDR3 region is CASSYDRGNTIYF. The CDR3 region has the DNA TGTGCCAGCAGTTACGACAGGGGAAACACCATATATTTT.

Concerning this clone: A far larger clone lies a single base away; this is likely a read error. The rearrangement joins TRBV20-1 to TRBJ2-5; D gene ambiguous. The J call is uncertain, as TRBJ2-7 better fits the DNA end. Germline V lookup: CDR1 DFQATT, CDR2 SNEGSKA (reference sequence). The CDR3 runs to 10 residues. CDR3 in amino acids: CSASDHEQYF. In nucleotides, the CDR3 is TGCAGTGCTAGCGACCACGAGCAGTACTTC.